This T cell receptor (beta chain) was retrieved from a study of CD8 T cells in ankylosing spondylitis. V dropped 10 bases and J dropped 9 bases, with 16 bases sitting between them. Looked up from germline, CDR1 is SGHTA and CDR2 is FQGNSA. The CDR3 extends over 12 amino acids. This clonotype has just a few counts. TCRdb re-called the 5' RACE reads through MiXCR, storing one row per CDR3 protein. Found here are roughly 230,000 distinct CDR3 sequences, approximately 10% of them singletons; the top ten hold less than 3%. The sequenced material came from blood, either unsorted or a sorted T cell fraction (not recorded which). The clonotype was recovered from a male donor with ankylosing spondylitis or in good health (not recorded which). The chain employs TRBV7-2 and TRBJ2-1; TRBD2 might be the D (6 bases). The CDR3 sequence: CATPLEGAEQFF. In DNA, the CDR3 is TGTGCCACCCCTCTGGAGGGAGCTGAGCAGTTCTTC.